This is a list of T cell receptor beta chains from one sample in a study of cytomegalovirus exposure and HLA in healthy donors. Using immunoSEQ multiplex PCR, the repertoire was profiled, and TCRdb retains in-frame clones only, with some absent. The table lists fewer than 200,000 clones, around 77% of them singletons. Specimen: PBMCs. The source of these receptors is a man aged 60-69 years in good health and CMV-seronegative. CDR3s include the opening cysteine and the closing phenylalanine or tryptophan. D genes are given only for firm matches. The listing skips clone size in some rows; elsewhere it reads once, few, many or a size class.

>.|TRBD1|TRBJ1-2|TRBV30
TGTGCCTGGAGTCGGGACAGTTCCTATGGCTACACCTTC
CAWSRDSSYGYTF
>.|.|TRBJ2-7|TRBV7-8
TGTGCCAGCAGCACCCGGACCCTAGGAGGGGTAATTTACGAGCAGTACTTC
CASSTRTLGGVIYEQYF
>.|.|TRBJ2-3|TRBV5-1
TGCGCCAGCAGCTTAGAGACGGAGAGCACAGATACGCAGTATTTT
CASSLETESTDTQYF
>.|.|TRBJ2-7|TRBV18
TGTGCCAGCTCACCACGGGGGGACTCTAGCTCCTACGAGCAGTACTTC
CASSPRGDSSSYEQYF
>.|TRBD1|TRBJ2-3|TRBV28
TGTGCCAGCAGTTTCTCGGGACAGCACACAGATACGCAGTATTTT
CASSFSGQHTDTQYF
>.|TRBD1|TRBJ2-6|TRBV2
TGTGCCAGCAGTGAAGCGAGCCCGGGGTTGGGACAGGTCTCTGGGGCCAACGTCCTGACTTTC
CASSEASPGLGQVSGANVLTF
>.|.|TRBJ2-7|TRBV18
TGTGCCAGCTCACCAGCGGACAGCTCCTACGAGCAGTACTTC
CASSPADSSYEQYF
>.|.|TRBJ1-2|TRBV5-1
TGCGCCAGCAGCCTGTCGACAGGCCAGGTGATTGCTAACTATGGCTACACCTTC
CASSLSTGQVIANYGYTF
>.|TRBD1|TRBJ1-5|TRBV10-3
TGTGCCATCAAAGAACGACAGGGCGATCAGCCCCAGCATTTT
CAIKERQGDQPQHF
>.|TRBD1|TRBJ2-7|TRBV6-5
TGTGCCAGCAGTTACTTAGGGGGCGCGGGTTACGAGCAGTACTTC
CASSYLGGAGYEQYF
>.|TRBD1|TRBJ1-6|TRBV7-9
TGTGCCAGCAGCTTAGGGACAGGGAGCTCCTATAATTCACCCCTCCACTTT
CASSLGTGSSYNSPLHF
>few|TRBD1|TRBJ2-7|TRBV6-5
TGTGCCAGCAGTTACTCAGGACAGGGACTTACCTACGAGCAGTACTTC
CASSYSGQGLTYEQYF
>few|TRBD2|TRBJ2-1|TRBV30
TGTGCCTGGAGTGATGGACTAGCGGGCTACAATGAGCAGTTCTTC
CAWSDGLAGYNEQFF
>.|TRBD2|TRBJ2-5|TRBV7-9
TGTGCCAGCAGCTTGGGGACTAGCGGGAGCGTGCGAGAGACCCAGTACTTC
CASSLGTSGSVRETQYF
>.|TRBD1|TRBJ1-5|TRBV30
TGTGCCTGGAGTCCCAACCAGGGGGAGCCCCAGCATTTT
CAWSPNQGEPQHF
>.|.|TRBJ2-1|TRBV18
TGTGCCAGCTCACCAATCGGCGGGGCGAGCTCCTACAATGAGCAGTTCTTC
CASSPIGGASSYNEQFF
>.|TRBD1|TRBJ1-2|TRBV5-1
TGCGCCAGCAGCTTGTACCCAGGGGGCAGTAACTATGGCTACACCTTC
CASSLYPGGSNYGYTF
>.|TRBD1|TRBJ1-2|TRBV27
TGTGCCAGCAGTAAGAGGGACAGCTATGGCTACACCTTC
CASSKRDSYGYTF
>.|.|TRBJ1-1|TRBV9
TGTGCCAGCAGCGAAGGGGTCTACACTGAAGCTTTCTTT
CASSEGVYTEAFF
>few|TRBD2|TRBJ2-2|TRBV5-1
TGCGCCAGCAGCTACAAGGGACTAGCGGGGGTGAACACCGGGGAGCTGTTTTTT
CASSYKGLAGVNTGELFF
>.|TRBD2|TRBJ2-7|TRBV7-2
TGTGCCAGCAGCCCAATGACTAGCGGGGGGGCCAGCTCCTACGAGCAGTACTTC
CASSPMTSGGASSYEQYF
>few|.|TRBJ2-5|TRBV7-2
TGTGCCAGCAGCTTAGCGGGGCAGGGTGGTTGGGAGACCCAGTACTTC
CASSLAGQGGWETQYF
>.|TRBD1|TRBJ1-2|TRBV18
TGTGCCAGCTCAGGGGACAGGGCGAATGGCTACACCTTC
CASSGDRANGYTF
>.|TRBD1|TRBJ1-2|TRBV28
TGTGCCAGCACCCAGGGGGCGCTTGGCTACACCTTC
CASTQGALGYTF
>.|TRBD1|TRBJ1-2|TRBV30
TGTGCCTGGAGTGCGGACAGGGGTGGCTACACCTTC
CAWSADRGGYTF
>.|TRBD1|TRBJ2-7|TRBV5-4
TGTGCCAGCAGCCCCCGGGACAGTCCCTACGAGCAGTACTTC
CASSPRDSPYEQYF
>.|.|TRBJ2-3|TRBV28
TGTGCCAGCAGTTCGGCGGGTACTAGCACAGATACGCAGTATTTT
CASSSAGTSTDTQYF
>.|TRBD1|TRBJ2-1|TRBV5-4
TGTGCCAGCAGCGCGACAGGGTCAACCTGGAATGAGCAGTTCTTC
CASSATGSTWNEQFF
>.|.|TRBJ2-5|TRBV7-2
TGTGCCAGCAGCTTAGAGCGAGGCCACGAGACCCAGTACTTC
CASSLERGHETQYF
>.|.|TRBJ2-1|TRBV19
TGTGCCAGTAGCAGCCCAAGGAGACTATCCGGAAATGAGCAGTTCTTC
CASSSPRRLSGNEQFF
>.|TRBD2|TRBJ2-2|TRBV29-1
TGCAGCGTTGAAGATCGGCGGGAGGGCCGGGGCACCGGGGAGCTGTTTTTT
CSVEDRREGRGTGELFF
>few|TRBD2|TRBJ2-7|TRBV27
TGTGCCAGCAGTTCGGGACTAGCTTCCTACGAGCAGTACTTC
CASSSGLASYEQYF
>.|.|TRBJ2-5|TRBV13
TGTGCCAGCAGCCACGGGACTGGACAAGAGACCCAGTACTTC
CASSHGTGQETQYF
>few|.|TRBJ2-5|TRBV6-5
TGTGCCAGCAGTAGACAGGGAGGAGAGACCCAGTACTTC
CASSRQGGETQYF
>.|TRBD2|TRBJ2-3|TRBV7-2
TGTGCCAGCAGCGCGGGAGTCCAGTCAGATACGCAGTATTTT
CASSAGVQSDTQYF
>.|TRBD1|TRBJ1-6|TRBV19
TGTGCCAGTAGTATTCAGCGGGACAGGGGTTCACCCCTCCACTTT
CASSIQRDRGSPLHF
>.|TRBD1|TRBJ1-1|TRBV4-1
TGCGCCAGCAGCCAGGGAGCCGGGACAGGTCTCACTGAAGCTTTCTTT
CASSQGAGTGLTEAFF
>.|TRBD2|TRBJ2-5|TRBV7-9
TGTGCCAGCAGCCCCGGACTAGCGGAGGAGACCCAGTACTTC
CASSPGLAEETQYF
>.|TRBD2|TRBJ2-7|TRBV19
TGTGCCAGTAGTATAACGGCGGGGGGCGTCTACGAGCAGTACTTC
CASSITAGGVYEQYF
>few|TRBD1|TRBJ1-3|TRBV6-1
TGTGCCAGCAGTGAATGGGCCCACAGGGGCTTCTCTGGAAACACCATATATTTT
CASSEWAHRGFSGNTIYF
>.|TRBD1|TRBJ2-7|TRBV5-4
TGTGCCAGCAGCAAGTATACAGGGGACTCCTACGAGCAGTACTTC
CASSKYTGDSYEQYF
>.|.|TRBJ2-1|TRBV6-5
TGTGCCAGCACCGCAAGAGGGTTCTCCTACAATGAGCAGTTCTTC
CASTARGFSYNEQFF